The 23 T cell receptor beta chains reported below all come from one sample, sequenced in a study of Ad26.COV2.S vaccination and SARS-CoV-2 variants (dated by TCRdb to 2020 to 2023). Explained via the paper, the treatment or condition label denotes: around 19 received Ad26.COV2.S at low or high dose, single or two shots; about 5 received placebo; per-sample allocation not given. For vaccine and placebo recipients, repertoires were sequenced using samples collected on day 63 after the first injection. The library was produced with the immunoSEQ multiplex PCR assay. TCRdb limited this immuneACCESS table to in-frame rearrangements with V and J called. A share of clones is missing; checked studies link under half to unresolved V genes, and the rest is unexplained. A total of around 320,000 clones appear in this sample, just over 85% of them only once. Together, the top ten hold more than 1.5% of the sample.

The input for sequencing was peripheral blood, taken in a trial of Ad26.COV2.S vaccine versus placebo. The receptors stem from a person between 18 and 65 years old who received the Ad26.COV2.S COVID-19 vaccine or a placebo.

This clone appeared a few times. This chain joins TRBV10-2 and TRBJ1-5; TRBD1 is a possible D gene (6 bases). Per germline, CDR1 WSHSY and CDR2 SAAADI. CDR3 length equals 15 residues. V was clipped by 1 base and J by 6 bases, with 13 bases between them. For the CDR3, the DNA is TGCGCCAGCAGTGAGTGGTCAGGGGTGAGTCAGCCCCAGCATTTT. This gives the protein CASSEWSGVSQPQHF.

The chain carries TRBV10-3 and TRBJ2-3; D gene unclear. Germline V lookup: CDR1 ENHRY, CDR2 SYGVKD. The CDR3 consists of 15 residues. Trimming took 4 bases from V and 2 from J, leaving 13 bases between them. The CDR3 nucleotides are TGTGCCATCAGTGGGCAGATACCTCACACAGATACGCAGTATTTT. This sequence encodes CAISGQIPHTDTQYF.

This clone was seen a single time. CDR3 amino acids: CATSGGGIETQYF. DNA for the CDR3: TGTGCCACCAGCGGAGGGGGTATTGAGACCCAGTACTTC. The V gene is TRBV15, the J gene TRBJ2-5; D is perhaps TRBD1 or TRBD2 (6 bases each). Germline V gene data show CDR1 as LNHNV and CDR2 as YYDKDF (reference sequence). The CDR3 contains 13 residues. Deletions cut 5 bases from V and 5 bases from J, with 12 bases between. Combining the CDR3 with reference TRBV15 and TRBJ2-5 gives the whole variable domain DAMVIQNPRYQVTQFGKPVTLSCSQTLNHNVMYWYQQKSSQAPKLLFHYYDKDFNNEADTPDNFQSRRPNTSFCFLDIRSPGLGDTAMYLCATSGGGIETQYFGPGTRLLVL.

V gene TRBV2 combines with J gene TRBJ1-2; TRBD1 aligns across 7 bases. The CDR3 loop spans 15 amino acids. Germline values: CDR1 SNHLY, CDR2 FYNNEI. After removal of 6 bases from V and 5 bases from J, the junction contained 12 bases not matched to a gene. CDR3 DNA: TGTGCCAGCAGCCAAGAGGGGGCGATCGGGTATGGCTACACCTTC. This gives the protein CASSQEGAIGYGYTF.

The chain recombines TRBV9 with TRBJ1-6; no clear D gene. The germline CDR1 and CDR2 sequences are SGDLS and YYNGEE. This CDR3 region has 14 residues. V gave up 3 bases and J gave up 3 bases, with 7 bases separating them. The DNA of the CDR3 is TGTGCCAGCAGCGCCAAGGACTATAATTCACCCCTCCACTTT. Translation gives CASSAKDYNSPLHF.

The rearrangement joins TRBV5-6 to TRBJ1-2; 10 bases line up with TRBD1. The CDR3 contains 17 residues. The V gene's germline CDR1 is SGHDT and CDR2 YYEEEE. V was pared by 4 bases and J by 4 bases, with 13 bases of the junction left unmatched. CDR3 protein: CASSPAGQGMATYGYTF. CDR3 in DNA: TGTGCCAGCAGCCCCGCGGGACAGGGGATGGCTACCTATGGCTACACCTTC. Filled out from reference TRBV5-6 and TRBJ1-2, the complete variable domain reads DAGVTQSPTHLIKTRGQQVTLRCSPKSGHDTVSWYQQALGQGPQFIFQYYEEEERQRGNFPDRFSGHQFPNYSSELNVNALLLGDSALYLCASSPAGQGMATYGYTFGSGTRLTVV.

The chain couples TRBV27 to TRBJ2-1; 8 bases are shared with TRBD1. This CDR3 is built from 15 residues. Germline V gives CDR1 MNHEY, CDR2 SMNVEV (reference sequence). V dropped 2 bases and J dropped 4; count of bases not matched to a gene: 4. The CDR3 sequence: CASSLRQGHYNEQFF. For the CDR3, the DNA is TGTGCCAGCAGTTTACGACAGGGGCATTACAATGAGCAGTTCTTC.

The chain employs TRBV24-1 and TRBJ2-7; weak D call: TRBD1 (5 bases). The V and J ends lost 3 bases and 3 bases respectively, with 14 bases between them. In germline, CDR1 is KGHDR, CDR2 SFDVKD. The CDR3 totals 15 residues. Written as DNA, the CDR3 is TGTGCCACCAGTGATCTCCCCCAGGGATACTACGAGCAGTACTTC. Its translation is CATSDLPQGYYEQYF.

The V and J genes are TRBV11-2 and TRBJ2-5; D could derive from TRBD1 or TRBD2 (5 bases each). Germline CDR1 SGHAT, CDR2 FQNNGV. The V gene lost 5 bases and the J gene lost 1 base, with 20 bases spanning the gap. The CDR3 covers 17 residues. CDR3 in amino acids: CASSRGVWGKGQETQYF. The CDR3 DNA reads TGTGCCAGCAGCCGAGGGGTGTGGGGAAAGGGCCAAGAGACCCAGTACTTC.

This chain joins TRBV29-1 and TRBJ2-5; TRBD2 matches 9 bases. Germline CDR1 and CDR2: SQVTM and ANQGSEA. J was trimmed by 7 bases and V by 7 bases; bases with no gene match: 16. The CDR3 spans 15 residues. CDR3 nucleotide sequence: TGCAGCGCTGGAGATCGGGCGGGGGGGTCTGGGACCCAGTACTTC. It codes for CSAGDRAGGSGTQYF.

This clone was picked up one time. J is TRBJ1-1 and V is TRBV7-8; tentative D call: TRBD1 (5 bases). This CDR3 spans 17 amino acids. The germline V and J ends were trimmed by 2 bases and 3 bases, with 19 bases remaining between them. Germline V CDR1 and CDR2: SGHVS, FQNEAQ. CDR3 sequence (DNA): TGTGCCAGCAGCTTATACCGGGGGGTGAAAAGAGACACTGAAGCTTTCTTT. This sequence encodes CASSLYRGVKRDTEAFF.

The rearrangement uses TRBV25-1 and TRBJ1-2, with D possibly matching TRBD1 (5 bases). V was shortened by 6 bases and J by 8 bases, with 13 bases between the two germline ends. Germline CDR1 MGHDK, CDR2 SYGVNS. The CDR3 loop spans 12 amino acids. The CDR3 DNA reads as TGTGCCAGCAGGTCGCAGGGCTACGGCTACACCTTC. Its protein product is CASRSQGYGYTF.

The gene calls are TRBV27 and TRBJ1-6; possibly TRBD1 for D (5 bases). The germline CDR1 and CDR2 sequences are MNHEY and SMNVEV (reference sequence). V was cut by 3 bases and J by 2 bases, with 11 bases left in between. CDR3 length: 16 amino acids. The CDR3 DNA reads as TGTGCCAGCAGTTTGGGGCAGGGTCCCTATAATTCACCCCTCCACTTT. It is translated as CASSLGQGPYNSPLHF.

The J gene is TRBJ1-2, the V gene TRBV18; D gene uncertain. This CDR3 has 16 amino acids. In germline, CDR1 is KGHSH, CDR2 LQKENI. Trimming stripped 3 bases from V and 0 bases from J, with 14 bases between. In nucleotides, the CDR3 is TGTGCCAGCTCACCCAAAGGGCAGGTCTCTAACTATGGCTACACCTTC. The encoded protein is CASSPKGQVSNYGYTF.

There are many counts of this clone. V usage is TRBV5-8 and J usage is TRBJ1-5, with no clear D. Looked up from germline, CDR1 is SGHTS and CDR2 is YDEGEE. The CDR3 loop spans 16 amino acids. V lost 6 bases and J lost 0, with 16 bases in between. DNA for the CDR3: TGTGCCAGCAACCTACAGAGCACCCTTAGCAATCAGCCCCAGCATTTT. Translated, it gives CASNLQSTLSNQPQHF.

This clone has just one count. The CDR3 reads CASSSSVGSWYTEAFF. CDR3 nucleotides: TGTGCCAGCAGCTCGTCCGTCGGGTCGTGGTACACTGAAGCTTTCTTT. This sequence joins TRBV5-6 and TRBJ1-1, with D hard to call. V was cut by 3 bases and J by 3 bases, with 18 bases left in between. The V gene's germline CDR1 is SGHDT and CDR2 YYEEEE. The CDR3 runs to 16 residues.

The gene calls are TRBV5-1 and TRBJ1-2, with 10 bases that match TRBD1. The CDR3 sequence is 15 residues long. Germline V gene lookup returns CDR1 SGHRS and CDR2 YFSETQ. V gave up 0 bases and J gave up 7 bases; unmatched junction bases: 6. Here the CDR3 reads CASSLDPRDRGGYTF. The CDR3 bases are TGCGCCAGCAGCTTGGACCCCCGGGACAGGGGTGGCTACACCTTC.

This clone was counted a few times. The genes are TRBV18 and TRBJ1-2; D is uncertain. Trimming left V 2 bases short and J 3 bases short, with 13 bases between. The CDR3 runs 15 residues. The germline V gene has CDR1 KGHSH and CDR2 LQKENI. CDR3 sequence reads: CASSPRERQDYGYTF. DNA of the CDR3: TGTGCCAGCTCACCAAGAGAGAGACAAGACTATGGCTACACCTTC.

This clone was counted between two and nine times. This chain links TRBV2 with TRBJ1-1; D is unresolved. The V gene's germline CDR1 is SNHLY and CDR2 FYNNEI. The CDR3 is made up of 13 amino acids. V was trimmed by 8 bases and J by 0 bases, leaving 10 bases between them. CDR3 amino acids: CASRTELNTEAFF. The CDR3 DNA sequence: TGTGCCAGCCGGACCGAACTGAACACTGAAGCTTTCTTT.

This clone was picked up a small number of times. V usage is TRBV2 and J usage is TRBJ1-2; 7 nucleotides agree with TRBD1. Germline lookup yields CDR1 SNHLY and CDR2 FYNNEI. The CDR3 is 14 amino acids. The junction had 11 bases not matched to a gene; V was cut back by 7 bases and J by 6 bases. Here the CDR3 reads CASTGRAQGDGYTF. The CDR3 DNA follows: TGTGCCAGCACGGGCAGGGCCCAGGGGGATGGCTACACCTTC.

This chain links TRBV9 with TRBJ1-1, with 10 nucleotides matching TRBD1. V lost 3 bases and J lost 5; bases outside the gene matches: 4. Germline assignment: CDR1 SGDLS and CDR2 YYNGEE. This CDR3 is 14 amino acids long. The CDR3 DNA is TGTGCCAGCAGCGCCGGGACAGGGGAAACTGAAGCTTTCTTT. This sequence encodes CASSAGTGETEAFF.

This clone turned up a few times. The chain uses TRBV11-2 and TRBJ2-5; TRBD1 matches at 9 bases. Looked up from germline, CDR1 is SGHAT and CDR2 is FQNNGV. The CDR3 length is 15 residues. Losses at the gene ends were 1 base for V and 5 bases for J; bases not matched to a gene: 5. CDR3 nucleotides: TGTGCCAGCAGCTTAGTACAGGGGGCGTGGGAGACCCAGTACTTC. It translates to CASSLVQGAWETQYF.

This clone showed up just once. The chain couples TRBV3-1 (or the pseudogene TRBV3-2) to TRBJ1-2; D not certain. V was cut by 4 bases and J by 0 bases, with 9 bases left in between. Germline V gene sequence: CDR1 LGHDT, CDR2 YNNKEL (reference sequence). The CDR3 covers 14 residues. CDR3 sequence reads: CASSPSPSNYGYTF. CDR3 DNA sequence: TGTGCCAGCAGCCCGAGCCCGTCTAACTATGGCTACACCTTC.